The 18 T cell receptor beta chains below were found in one sample sequenced in a study of T-cell memory formation after mild COVID-19. One entry per CDR3 protein, called by TCRdb with MiXCR from the 5' RACE reads. Of fewer than 650,000 distinct CDR3 sequences listed, roughly a fifth are singletons. Sequencing was done on a sample of PBMCs or a T cell subset sorted from them (not recorded which). These receptors came from an adult woman who had mild COVID-19 (a few samples of this study predate the infection). Cell type and time point are not known.

V usage is TRBV7-2 and J usage is TRBJ2-1, with unresolved D. With 5 bases removed from V and 4 bases from J, the gap between germline ends came to 6 bases. The CDR3 is 12 residues long. Germline-derived CDR1 and CDR2 are SGHTA and FQGNSA. The DNA for the CDR3 is TGTGCCAGCAGCATTATATACAATGAGCAGTTCTTC. Amino acids: CASSIIYNEQFF.

V gene TRBV5-1 combines with J gene TRBJ1-1; 8 bases line up with TRBD1. In germline, CDR1 is SGHRS, CDR2 YFSETQ. Unmatched junction bases numbered 10, after V lost 4 bases and J lost 5 bases. The CDR3 has 15 residues. The CDR3, as DNA: TGCGCCAGCAGCCCTAGACAGGGGTCGGGAACTGAAGCTTTCTTT. This sequence encodes CASSPRQGSGTEAFF.

In its sample, this clonotype was seen a few times. V gene TRBV3-1 combines with J gene TRBJ2-3; 10 nucleotides line up with TRBD1. This CDR3 is built from 14 residues. Trimming took 0 bases from V and 15 from J; bases not matched to a gene: 9. Germline V gene sequence: CDR1 LGHDT, CDR2 YNNKEL (reference sequence). The CDR3: CASSQEWGQGRSYF. The CDR3 DNA follows: TGTGCCAGCAGCCAAGAATGGGGACAGGGGAGGTCCTATTTT.

The chain has TRBV11-2 and TRBJ2-7; 9 nucleotides line up with TRBD2. Germline-derived CDR1 and CDR2 are SGHAT and FQNNGV. The CDR3 runs 15 residues. Unmatched junction bases numbered 5, after V lost 4 bases and J lost 1 base. The CDR3: CASSSVAGESYEQYF. DNA of the CDR3: TGTGCCAGCAGCTCGGTAGCGGGGGAATCCTACGAGCAGTACTTC. The whole variable domain, remainder taken from reference TRBV11-2 and TRBJ2-7, is EAGVAQSPRYKIIEKRQSVAFWCNPISGHATLYWYQQILGQGPKLLIQFQNNGVVDDSQLPKDRFSAERLKGVDSTLKIQPAKLEDSAVYLCASSSVAGESYEQYFGPGTRLTVT.

The V gene is TRBV20-1, the J gene TRBJ2-7; D unclear. The CDR3 consists of 12 residues. CDR1 and CDR2 from the germline V gene are DFQATT and SNEGSKA (reference sequence). Trimming shortened V by 4 bases and J by 2 bases, and 9 bases separated the two germline ends. In DNA, the CDR3 is TGCAGTGCTACCCGGCCGCCCTACGAGCAGTACTTC. Amino acids: CSATRPPYEQYF.

This clonotype was picked up a small number of times. The V gene is TRBV12-3 or TRBV12-4, the J gene TRBJ2-7, with D possibly TRBD1 on 6 matching bases. There are 15 residues in the CDR3. Trimming stripped 4 bases from V and 3 bases from J, with 16 bases between. The DNA for the CDR3 is TGTGCCAGCAGTTGGGTTGGGACATCCCTCTACGAGCAGTACTTC. Translating gives CASSWVGTSLYEQYF.

The V call is TRBV12-3 or TRBV12-4, the J call TRBJ2-6; D call uncertain. The CDR3 spans 14 residues. Trimming removed 3 bases at V and 6 bases at J, with 9 bases between. Here the CDR3 DNA reads TGTGCCAGCAGTTTTTCCAATGCGGCCAACGTCCTGACTTTC. Protein product: CASSFSNAANVLTF.

V usage is TRBV12-3 or TRBV12-4 and J usage is TRBJ2-3, with 10 positions matching TRBD2. This CDR3 region has 16 residues. J gave up 3 bases and V 5 bases, and 8 bases lay outside the gene matches. The CDR3 DNA follows: TGTGCCAGCAGTGACCCTAGCGGGGGAAGAACAGATACGCAGTATTTT. Protein product: CASSDPSGGRTDTQYF.

This clonotype has just a few counts. The gene calls are TRBV24-1 and TRBJ1-2, with D maybe TRBD1 (5 bases). Germline CDR1 and CDR2: KGHDR and SFDVKD. Deletions cut 2 bases from V and 7 bases from J, with 16 bases between. The CDR3 length is 15 residues. CDR3 residues: CATSDSGPRGGGYTF. CDR3 DNA sequence: TGTGCCACCAGTGATTCGGGGCCCCGAGGCGGTGGCTACACCTTC.

This clonotype was seen a few times. This chain connects TRBV7-8 to TRBJ2-3; possible D gene TRBD2, 5 bases. The length of the CDR3 is 14 residues. V lost 5 bases, J lost 3 bases, and 12 bases lay in between. The germline gives CDR1 SGHVS, CDR2 FQNEAQ. The chain's CDR3 is CASSILGKTDTQYF. The CDR3 region has the DNA TGTGCCAGCAGCATACTCGGGAAAACAGATACGCAGTATTTT.

V gene TRBV18 combines with J gene TRBJ1-1; unclear D gene. The CDR3 is 17 amino acids. V lost 5 bases, J lost 4 bases, and 23 bases lay in between. CDR1 is KGHSH and CDR2 is LQKENI in the germline V gene. CDR3 loop: CASSTQPRKGYGTEAFF. The DNA of the CDR3 is TGTGCCAGCTCAACGCAGCCCCGGAAGGGATACGGCACTGAAGCTTTCTTT.

The V call is TRBV7-9, the J call TRBJ1-1; TRBD1 aligns across 7 bases. CDR1 SEHNR and CDR2 FQNEAQ come from the germline V gene (reference sequence). V shed 6 bases, J shed 11 bases, and the junction held 21 bases outside the gene matches. The CDR3 length is 16 residues. The CDR3 sequence is CASRQAPRGLSSYAFF. CDR3 in DNA: TGTGCCAGCAGACAGGCCCCCAGGGGGTTATCCTCGTACGCTTTCTTT.

The chain combines TRBV19 with TRBJ2-7, with D maybe TRBD2 (6 bases). The CDR3 has 13 residues. Trimming took 5 bases from V and 3 from J, leaving 11 bases between them. From germline, CDR1 is LNHDA and CDR2 SQIVND (reference sequence). CDR3 coding DNA: TGTGCCAGTAGTGCCGGGAGAGGCTACGAGCAGTACTTC. Amino acid sequence: CASSAGRGYEQYF. Using reference TRBV19 and TRBJ2-7 for the parts outside the CDR3, the full variable domain is DGGITQSPKYLFRKEGQNVTLSCEQNLNHDAMYWYRQDPGQGLRLIYYSQIVNDFQKGDIAEGYSVSREKKESFPLTVTSAQKNPTAFYLCASSAGRGYEQYFGPGTRLTVT.

This clonotype appeared a few times. The chain recombines TRBV9 with TRBJ1-6; 10 nucleotides agree with TRBD1. Germline-derived CDR1 and CDR2 are SGDLS and YYNGEE. V dropped 4 bases and J dropped 9; count of bases not matched to a gene: 13. The CDR3 spans 17 residues. The CDR3 DNA reads TGTGCCAGCAGCCGCGTAGAGGGGACAGGGGCAAGTTCACCCCTCCACTTT. This gives the protein CASSRVEGTGASSPLHF.

The rearrangement links TRBV7-2 to TRBJ1-2, with 8 nucleotides matching TRBD1. This CDR3 is built from 14 residues. Germline loops: CDR1 SGHTA, CDR2 FQGNSA. V dropped 4 bases and J dropped 8; count of bases not matched to a gene: 9. The CDR3 loop is CASSSQGARDGYTF. CDR3 in DNA: TGTGCCAGCAGCTCCCAGGGGGCGCGGGACGGCTACACCTTC.

This clonotype showed up just a few times. The V and J genes are TRBV6-4 and TRBJ2-3; D perhaps matches TRBD2 (6 bases). V lost 3 bases and J 1 base, leaving 11 bases between the germline ends. The CDR3 extends over 15 amino acids. In germline, CDR1 is MRHNA, CDR2 SNTAGT. Written as DNA, the CDR3 is TGTGCCAGCAGTGAGGGGGGAGGTGGCACAGATACGCAGTATTTT. Translated, it gives CASSEGGGGTDTQYF.

The genes are TRBV12-3 or TRBV12-4 and TRBJ1-1; TRBD1 matches at 8 bases. This CDR3 is 13 amino acids long. Losses at the gene ends were 6 bases for V and 5 bases for J; bases not matched to a gene: 5. This CDR3 reads CASRPTGETEAFF. The CDR3 DNA reads TGTGCCAGCAGACCGACAGGGGAGACTGAAGCTTTCTTT.

This clonotype appeared a few times. The V and J genes are TRBV12-3 or TRBV12-4 and TRBJ2-2, with 7 bases identical to TRBD1. Germline trimming cut 6 bases from V and 4 bases from J; bases unmatched to any gene: 5. The CDR3 covers 14 residues. This CDR3 reads CASRGQTGTGELFF. The CDR3 DNA follows: TGTGCCAGCAGGGGACAGACGGGCACCGGGGAGCTGTTTTTT.